One sample yielded the 30 T cell receptor beta chains listed below, sequenced in a study of T cell responses to AZD1222 COVID-19 vaccine. Repertoires were generated with immunoSEQ multiplex PCR, while TCRdb's copy carries only in-frame clones and drops some. Here the sample spans about 63,000 clones, less than 90% being singletons. Specimen: peripheral blood, collected on day 0 of AZD1222 vaccination. These receptors originate from an adult in good health.

In regard to this clone: The junction departs from germline at one end; a sequencing error may be responsible. The chain carries TRBV6-5 and TRBJ2-7, with D perhaps matching TRBD2 (5 bases). The germline V gene has CDR1 MNHEY and CDR2 SVGAGI. The CDR3 has 14 residues. CDR3 protein: CASTYVGRPYEQYF. The CDR3 DNA sequence: TGTGCCAGCACTTACGTGGGGAGACCCTACGAGCAGTACTTC.

CDR3 DNA sequence: TGTGCCAGCAGCTCGGTCCCCGGGGGAGAAGCTTTCTTT. Its translation is CASSSVPGGEAFF. The rearrangement joins TRBV11-3 to TRBJ1-1; tentatively, D is TRBD1 (5 bases). This CDR3 is 13 amino acids long. CDR1 SGHNT and CDR2 YENEEA come from the germline V gene. V lost 4 bases and J 8 bases, leaving 14 bases between the germline ends.

The V call is TRBV3-1 (or the pseudogene TRBV3-2), the J call TRBJ2-3; 7 nucleotides agree with TRBD2. CDR1 is LGHDT, CDR2 YNNKEL, per germline (reference sequence). This CDR3 has 15 residues. The trim removed 3 bases at V and 0 bases at J, leaving 3 bases unmatched. This CDR3 is CASSQWRGSTDTQYF. CDR3 nucleotide sequence: TGTGCCAGCAGCCAGTGGCGGGGGAGCACAGATACGCAGTATTTT.

The chain is built from TRBV9 and TRBJ1-4, with a weak D call TRBD1 (5 bases). V lost 0 bases to trimming and J lost 5 bases, with 8 bases between them. There are 14 residues in the CDR3. Per germline, CDR1 SGDLS and CDR2 YYNGEE. The DNA for the CDR3 is TGTGCCAGCAGCGTAGCGGACAACAATGAAAAACTGTTTTTT. Its translation: CASSVADNNEKLFF.

This clone has only a few counts. In the same sample, other DNA sequences code for this CDR3. This chain joins TRBV6-1 and TRBJ1-5, with a weak D call TRBD1 (6 bases). Trimming cost V 0 bases and J 3 bases, with 9 bases left between them. CDR3 length equals 15 residues. CDR1 is MNHNS and CDR2 is SASEGT in the germline V gene. As DNA, the CDR3 is TGTGCCAGCAGTGAAGCGGGGGGCTACAATCAGCCCCAGCATTTT. This translates into CASSEAGGYNQPQHF.

V is TRBV10-1 and J is TRBJ1-2; D might be TRBD1 (5 bases). This CDR3 is 13 amino acids long. The ends were cut back, 11 bases at V and 3 bases at J, with 16 bases in the middle. Looked up from germline, CDR1 is WNHNN and CDR2 is SYGVQD (reference sequence). In DNA form, the CDR3 reads TGCGCCGCCGAGGTGGCAGGGTACTATGGCTACACCTTC. It yields the protein CAAEVAGYYGYTF.

This rearrangement joins TRBV9 to TRBJ1-6; 7 positions agree with TRBD1. V dropped 0 bases and J dropped 10; count of bases not matched to a gene: 13. The germline V gene has CDR1 SGDLS and CDR2 YYNGEE. This CDR3 has 17 amino acids. CDR3 protein: CASSVGFRGQGGSPLHF. The CDR3 nucleotides read TGTGCCAGCAGCGTAGGGTTTAGGGGGCAGGGTGGCTCACCCCTCCACTTT.

This chain uses TRBV11-2 with TRBJ2-7; 11 positions match TRBD1. This CDR3 has 16 amino acids. V shed 1 base and J 5 bases; nucleotides not matched to a gene: 7. CDR1 and CDR2 from the germline V gene are SGHAT and FQNNGV. The CDR3 region is CASSLAGTGGRNEQYF. For the CDR3, the DNA is TGTGCCAGCAGCTTAGCAGGGACAGGGGGTAGGAACGAGCAGTACTTC.

This chain uses TRBV30 with TRBJ1-2; the D gene is possibly TRBD1 (5 bases). There are 18 residues in the CDR3. V was cut by 2 bases and J by 4 bases, with 26 bases left in between. Germline CDR1 and CDR2: GTSNPN and SVGIG (reference sequence). The CDR3 DNA sequence: TGTGCCTGGAGTAGCAGGAACCCGGGAGACAGCCGAGTCTATGGCTACACCTTC. It translates to CAWSSRNPGDSRVYGYTF.

This chain connects TRBV15 to TRBJ2-2; 7 bases agree with TRBD1. The CDR3 loop spans 15 amino acids. J gave up 5 bases and V 1 base, and 4 bases lay outside the gene matches. CDR1 LNHNV and CDR2 YYDKDF come from the germline V gene (reference sequence). The CDR3 coding sequence is TGTGCCACCAGCAGAGTTGACAGGGAAACCGGGGAGCTGTTTTTT. Residues: CATSRVDRETGELFF.

The DNA of the CDR3 is TGTGCCAGCAGCTCAAAATCGGGTGAAAAACTGTTTTTT. Amino acid sequence: CASSSKSGEKLFF. The chain couples TRBV7-9 to TRBJ1-4; D is ambiguous. This CDR3 contains 13 residues. Between the trimmed V and J ends, which lost 4 bases and 7 bases, there was a span of 10 bases. Germline CDR1 SEHNR, CDR2 FQNEAQ (reference sequence).

V usage is TRBV3-1 (or the pseudogene TRBV3-2) and J usage is TRBJ1-2; TRBD1 matches at 10 bases. This CDR3 region has 14 residues. The V segment lost 4 bases and the J segment 5 bases; nucleotides outside the gene matches: 4. Germline V gene data show CDR1 as LGHDT and CDR2 as YNNKEL (reference sequence). Written as DNA, the CDR3 is TGTGCCAGCAGCCGCCGGGACAGGGGATATGGCTACACCTTC. Its translation is CASSRRDRGYGYTF.

The V gene is TRBV7-9, the J gene TRBJ2-7; TRBD2 matches 10 bases. After removal of 3 bases from V and 4 bases from J, the junction contained 9 bases not matched to a gene. CDR3 length: 16 amino acids. Germline V gene sequence: CDR1 SEHNR, CDR2 FQNEAQ (reference sequence). The CDR3 loop is CASSLIAGGLPYEQYF. The CDR3 region has the DNA TGTGCCAGCAGCTTGATAGCGGGGGGCCTACCTTACGAGCAGTACTTC.

The rearrangement links TRBV6-1 to TRBJ1-2; D is uncertain. V shed 3 bases and J shed 4 bases, with 6 bases lying between them. CDR3 length equals 12 residues. From germline, CDR1 is MNHNS and CDR2 SASEGT. Here the CDR3 reads CASSDTAYGYTF. CDR3 nucleotide sequence: TGTGCCAGCAGTGACACAGCCTATGGCTACACCTTC.

This chain joins TRBV7-2 and TRBJ1-3, with no clear D. The CDR3 spans 15 residues. The V end lost 2 bases, the J end lost 0 bases, and 8 bases lay between the germline ends. The germline gives CDR1 SGHTA, CDR2 FQGNSA. CDR3 DNA sequence: TGTGCCAGCAGCTTAAAAGGCGGCTCTGGAAACACCATATATTTT. This translates into CASSLKGGSGNTIYF.

The chain uses TRBV19 and TRBJ1-6; D call uncertain. V was trimmed by 2 bases and J by 0 bases, leaving 8 bases between them. In germline, CDR1 is LNHDA, CDR2 SQIVND (reference sequence). The CDR3 loop spans 16 amino acids. Written as DNA, the CDR3 is TGTGCCAGTAGTATACGACGAGGCTCCTATAATTCACCCCTCCACTTT. It encodes CASSIRRGSYNSPLHF. Full variable domain (rest looked up from reference TRBV19 and TRBJ1-6): DGGITQSPKYLFRKEGQNVTLSCEQNLNHDAMYWYRQDPGQGLRLIYYSQIVNDFQKGDIAEGYSVSREKKESFPLTVTSAQKNPTAFYLCASSIRRGSYNSPLHFGNGTRLTVT.

The chain recombines TRBV6-5 with TRBJ1-2, with D perhaps matching TRBD1 (6 bases). This CDR3 is 14 amino acids long. CDR1 and CDR2 from the germline V gene are MNHEY and SVGAGI. The V gene lost 8 bases and the J gene lost 1 base, with 14 bases spanning the gap. The CDR3 here is CASRFTGSNYGYTF. CDR3 DNA sequence: TGTGCCAGCCGTTTCACAGGGAGTAACTATGGCTACACCTTC.

This chain links TRBV7-8 with TRBJ2-7; D is tentatively TRBD1 or TRBD2 (5 bases each). The length of the CDR3 is 12 residues. V was trimmed by 3 bases and J by 5 bases, leaving 8 bases between them. Germline CDR1 reads SGHVS; CDR2 reads FQNEAQ. CDR3 in DNA: TGTGCCAGCAGCTTGTTGGGGGACGAGCAGTACTTC. This translates into CASSLLGDEQYF.

The chain employs TRBV4-1 and TRBJ1-5; D not certain. Germline values: CDR1 MGHRA, CDR2 YSYEKL. Trimming removed 3 bases at V and 6 bases at J, with 15 bases between. The CDR3 consists of 15 residues. The CDR3: CASSHAYGPSQPQHF. The CDR3 DNA reads TGCGCCAGCAGCCATGCTTATGGGCCTAGTCAGCCCCAGCATTTT.

The chain joins TRBV2 to TRBJ2-2; D may match TRBD1 or TRBD2 (5 bases each). From germline, CDR1 is SNHLY and CDR2 FYNNEI. The CDR3 consists of 15 residues. V lost 7 bases, J lost 5 bases, and 17 bases lay in between. CDR3 bases: TGTGCCAGCAAGGCGGCAGGGAGTCGGACCGGGGAGCTGTTTTTT. It codes for CASKAAGSRTGELFF.

The J gene is TRBJ2-7, the V gene TRBV5-8; TRBD1 is a possible D gene (6 bases). The CDR3 length is 13 residues. From germline, CDR1 is SGHTS and CDR2 YDEGEE. The V gene lost 4 bases and the J gene lost 3 bases, with 11 bases spanning the gap. This chain's CDR3 is CASSRTELYEQYF. For the CDR3, the DNA is TGTGCCAGCAGCAGGACAGAGCTCTACGAGCAGTACTTC. The full variable domain, rest sourced from reference TRBV5-8 and TRBJ2-7, is EAGVTQSPTHLIKTRGQQATLRCSPISGHTSVYWYQQALGLGLQFLLWYDEGEERNRGNFPPRFSGRQFPNYSSELNVNALELEDSALYLCASSRTELYEQYFGPGTRLTVT.

The chain carries TRBV20-1 and TRBJ1-5; tentative D call: TRBD1 (5 bases). Germline V gene sequence: CDR1 DFQATT, CDR2 SNEGSKA (reference sequence). The V and J ends lost 3 bases and 2 bases respectively, with 11 bases between them. The CDR3 is made up of 14 amino acids. The CDR3 bases are TGCAGTGCTAGTGGGGCCCAAGGCAATCAGCCCCAGCATTTT. It codes for CSASGAQGNQPQHF.

V gene TRBV6-6 combines with J gene TRBJ1-2, with D possibly matching TRBD1 (6 bases). CDR1 is MNHNY and CDR2 is SVGAGI in the germline V gene (reference sequence). Trimming shortened V by 4 bases and J by 8 bases, and 17 bases separated the two germline ends. The CDR3 length is 14 residues. The CDR3: CASSSGQSFSGYTF. CDR3 DNA sequence: TGTGCCAGCAGTTCAGGACAGTCTTTTTCGGGCTACACCTTC.

The gene calls are TRBV4-1 and TRBJ1-2, with unresolved D. V was cut by 1 base and J by 1 base, with 7 bases left in between. CDR1 is MGHRA and CDR2 is YSYEKL in the germline V gene. The CDR3 extends over 14 amino acids. DNA for the CDR3: TGCGCCAGCAGCCAAGCCGGCCGTAACTATGGCTACACCTTC. Amino acid sequence: CASSQAGRNYGYTF.

CDR3 DNA: TGTGCCATCAGTGAGTTGACCAACAATGAGCAGTTCTTC. This codes for CAISELTNNEQFF. This chain joins TRBV10-3 and TRBJ2-1, with unresolved D. The ends were cut back, 1 base at V and 5 bases at J, with 6 bases in the middle. Germline CDR1 ENHRY, CDR2 SYGVKD. There are 13 residues in the CDR3.

This clone has a handful of counts. The chain employs TRBV19 and TRBJ2-1; D perhaps matches TRBD2 (5 bases). Deletions cut 5 bases from V and 4 bases from J, with 27 bases between. Germline V lookup: CDR1 LNHDA, CDR2 SQIVND (reference sequence). The CDR3 is 19 amino acids. The CDR3 DNA sequence: TGTGCCAGTAGTTACCGTCCTACCCCCGGGCCACGGGAATACAATGAGCAGTTCTTC. This codes for CASSYRPTPGPREYNEQFF.

The CDR3, as DNA: TGTGCCAGCAGCTGGGGACGGAATCAGCCCCAGCATTTT. Translated: CASSWGRNQPQHF. This chain uses TRBV5-6 with TRBJ1-5; the D gene is possibly TRBD1 (5 bases). The V end lost 3 bases, the J end lost 4 bases, and 8 bases lay between the germline ends. Germline CDR1 is SGHDT and CDR2 is YYEEEE. The CDR3 sequence is 13 residues long.

J is TRBJ1-2 and V is TRBV19, with D tentatively TRBD1 (6 bases). Trimming took 6 bases from V and 3 from J, leaving 14 bases between them. The length of the CDR3 is 14 residues. CDR1 and CDR2 from the germline V gene are LNHDA and SQIVND (reference sequence). CDR3 bases: TGTGCCAGTAGGGCTCCCGGGACATACTATGGCTACACCTTC. Its protein product is CASRAPGTYYGYTF. The whole variable domain, remainder taken from reference TRBV19 and TRBJ1-2, is DGGITQSPKYLFRKEGQNVTLSCEQNLNHDAMYWYRQDPGQGLRLIYYSQIVNDFQKGDIAEGYSVSREKKESFPLTVTSAQKNPTAFYLCASRAPGTYYGYTFGSGTRLTVV.

The chain has TRBV27 and TRBJ1-5; maybe TRBD1 (5 bases). Germline-derived CDR1 and CDR2 are MNHEY and SMNVEV (reference sequence). Trimming stripped 6 bases from V and 3 bases from J, with 9 bases between. The CDR3 consists of 13 residues. The CDR3 DNA sequence: TGTGCCAGCAGCCGACAGCACAATCAGCCCCAGCATTTT. This gives the protein CASSRQHNQPQHF.

CDR3 residues: CASYTSGGGGYTF. The CDR3 DNA is TGTGCCAGCTACACTTCAGGGGGTGGAGGCTACACCTTC. The V and J genes are TRBV2 and TRBJ1-2, with 7 bases matching TRBD1. Germline V lookup: CDR1 SNHLY, CDR2 FYNNEI. The CDR3 contains 13 residues. The trim removed 8 bases at V and 8 bases at J, leaving 11 bases unmatched.